Listed here is a single TCR beta chain. Its cognate antigen is unknown. Germline assignment: CDR1 SNHLY and CDR2 FYNNEI. The CDR3 has 16 amino acids. Unmatched junction bases numbered 9, after V lost 2 bases and J lost 4 bases. This record belongs to a study of cytomegalovirus exposure and HLA in healthy donors. Study-level points and caveats: Associated with cytomegalovirus, according to the listing, were around 160 TCR beta chains. According to a later analysis, TCR clusters from the first cohort tended to co-occur in the approximately 120 validation repertoires. Generally TCR sequences proved uncommon, though certain public TCRs appeared in numerous donors.

Profiling relied on immunoSEQ multiplex PCR, and the TCRdb table lists in-frame clones only, not all of them. This sample has 71,000 or so clones, with about 94% found just once. The sample taken for sequencing was PBMCs. This chain links TRBV2 with TRBJ1-2; 8 bases are a match to TRBD1. The receptor comes from a man between 18 and 29 years old in good health and CMV-seropositive. CDR3 DNA: TGTGCCAGCAGTGAAAGTCGGACAGGGCCCCTCTATGGCTACACCTTC. Translation: CASSESRTGPLYGYTF.